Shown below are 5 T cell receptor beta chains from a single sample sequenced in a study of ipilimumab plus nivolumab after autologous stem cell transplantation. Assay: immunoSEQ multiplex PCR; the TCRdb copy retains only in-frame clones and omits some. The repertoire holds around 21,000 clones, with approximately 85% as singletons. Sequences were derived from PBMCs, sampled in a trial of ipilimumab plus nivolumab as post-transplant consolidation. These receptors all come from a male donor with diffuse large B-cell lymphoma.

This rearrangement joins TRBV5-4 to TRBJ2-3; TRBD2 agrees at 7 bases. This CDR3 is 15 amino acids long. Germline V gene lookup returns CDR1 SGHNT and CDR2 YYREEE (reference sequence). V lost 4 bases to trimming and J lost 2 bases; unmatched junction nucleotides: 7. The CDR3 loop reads CASSETSSFTDTQYF. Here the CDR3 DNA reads TGTGCCAGCAGCGAGACTAGCAGCTTCACAGATACGCAGTATTTT.

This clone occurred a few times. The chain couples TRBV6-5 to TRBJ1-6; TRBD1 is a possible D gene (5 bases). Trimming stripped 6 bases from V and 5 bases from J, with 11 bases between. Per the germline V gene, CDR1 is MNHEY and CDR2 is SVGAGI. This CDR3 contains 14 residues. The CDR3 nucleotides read TGTGCCAGCAGAGGGACGGCAGATAATTCACCCCTCCACTTT. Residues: CASRGTADNSPLHF.

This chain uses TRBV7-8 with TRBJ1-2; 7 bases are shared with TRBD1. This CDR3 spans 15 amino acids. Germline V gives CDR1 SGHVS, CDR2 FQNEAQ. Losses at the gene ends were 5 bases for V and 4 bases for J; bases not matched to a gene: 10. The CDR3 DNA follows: TGTGCCAGCAGCCTGGTCACAGGGGATAGCTATGGCTACACCTTC. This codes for CASSLVTGDSYGYTF.

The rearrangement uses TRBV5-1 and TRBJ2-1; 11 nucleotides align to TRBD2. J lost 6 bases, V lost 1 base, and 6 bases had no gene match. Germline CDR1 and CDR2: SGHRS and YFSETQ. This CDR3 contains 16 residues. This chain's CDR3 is CASSLTSGSLGNEQFF. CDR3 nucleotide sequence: TGCGCCAGCAGCTTGACTAGCGGGAGTTTAGGCAATGAGCAGTTCTTC.

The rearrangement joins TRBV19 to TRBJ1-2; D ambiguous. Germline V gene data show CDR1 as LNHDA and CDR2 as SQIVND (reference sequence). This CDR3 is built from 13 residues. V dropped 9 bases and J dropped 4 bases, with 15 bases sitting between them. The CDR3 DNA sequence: TGTGCCAGCCAGCCGGGCCCCACCTATGGCTACACCTTC. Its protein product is CASQPGPTYGYTF.